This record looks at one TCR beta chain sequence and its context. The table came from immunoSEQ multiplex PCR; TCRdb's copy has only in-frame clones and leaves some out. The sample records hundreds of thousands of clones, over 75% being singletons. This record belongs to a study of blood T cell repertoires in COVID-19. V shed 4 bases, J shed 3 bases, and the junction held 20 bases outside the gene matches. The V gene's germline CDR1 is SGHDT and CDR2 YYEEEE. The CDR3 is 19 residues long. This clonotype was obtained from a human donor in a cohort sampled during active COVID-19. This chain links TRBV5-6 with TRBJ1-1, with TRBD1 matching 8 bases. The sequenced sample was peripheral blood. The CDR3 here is CASSDDRGLFGFVDTEAFF. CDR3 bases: TGTGCCAGCAGCGATGACAGGGGCTTATTCGGGTTTGTCGACACTGAAGCTTTCTTT.